The rows below give T cell receptor beta chains drawn from one sample of a study of vaccination effects on CD4 cells after COVID-19. Their recognized antigens are unknown. TCRdb's copy holds only in-frame clones and misses some; the assay was immunoSEQ multiplex PCR. The sample comprises 30,000 or so clones, approximately 71% of which are singletons, and roughly 9% rests with the top ten. Sequenced here: CD4+ T cells from PBMCs cultured with HCoV-NL63 spike peptides, sampled after COVID-19 vaccination. Every receptor here comes from a human donor who received a COVID-19 vaccine. Each CDR3 is given with its conserved first and last residue. Each record gives: V gene, clone size, J gene, D gene, CDR3 DNA, CDR3 protein. A D gene is named only where the DNA matches it firmly. Expanded clones are given a class, and other clones once, few, many or no size at all.

>TRBV28|-|TRBJ2-7|-
TGTGCCAGCAGAAGACAGAATTACGAGCAGTACTTC
CASRRQNYEQYF
>TRBV5-1|-|TRBJ2-1|-
TGCGCCAGCAGCTTCGACTCCAATAGCGGCTACAATGAGCAGTTCTTC
CASSFDSNSGYNEQFF
>TRBV12-3/TRBV12-4|-|TRBJ1-2|TRBD1
TGTGCCAGCAGTCCGACAGGGCGCTATGGCTACACCTTC
CASSPTGRYGYTF
>TRBV5-4|-|TRBJ2-7|-
TGTGCCAGCAGCTTGGGCCAGTCCTACGAGCAGTACTTC
CASSLGQSYEQYF
>TRBV9|-|TRBJ1-1|-
TGTGCCAGCAGCGTAGTGGGGGCGGTGAACACTGAAGCTTTCTTT
CASSVVGAVNTEAFF
>TRBV9|-|TRBJ2-2|TRBD1
TGTGCCAGCAGCGTGGGACAGATCACCGGGGAGCTGTTTTTT
CASSVGQITGELFF
>TRBV7-9|few|TRBJ2-3|TRBD2
TGTGCCAGCAGCTTAGCGCTAGCGGGACTGGGCACAGATACGCAGTATTTT
CASSLALAGLGTDTQYF
>TRBV10-1|-|TRBJ2-1|TRBD1
TGCGCCAGCAGTGATCCGTCGACGAACGACAGGGTTACCTACAATGAGCAGTTCTTC
CASSDPSTNDRVTYNEQFF
>TRBV5-1|few|TRBJ1-1|-
TGCGCCAGCAGCCCAGTACGGGACCTAAAGTCCGCTTTCTTT
CASSPVRDLKSAFF
>TRBV7-8|-|TRBJ2-1|-
TGTGCCAGCAGCTCTCCCCGGGGTCGCTATGAGCAGTTCTTC
CASSSPRGRYEQFF
>TRBV19|-|TRBJ2-2|TRBD1
TGTGCCAGTAAGCAGGGGGCAACACCTCTGAACACCGGGGAGCTGTTTTTT
CASKQGATPLNTGELFF
>TRBV5-4|-|TRBJ1-5|-
TGTGCCAGCAGTGAAGGGTTGGGGGCGAATCAGCCCCAGCATTTT
CASSEGLGANQPQHF
>TRBV10-2|-|TRBJ2-2|TRBD2
TGCGCCAGCAGTACTAGCGGGGGATTTACCGGGGAGCTGTTTTTT
CASSTSGGFTGELFF
>TRBV6-1|-|TRBJ1-4|-
TGTGCCAGCAGTGAAGGGACCCTTAATGAAAAACTGTTTTTT
CASSEGTLNEKLFF
>TRBV30|-|TRBJ1-6|TRBD1
TGTGCCGGGGGACAGGCGTCACCCCTCCACTTT
CAGGQASPLHF
>TRBV6-5|-|TRBJ2-7|-
TGTGCCAGCAGTTACTACGGGGACGAGCAGTACTTC
CASSYYGDEQYF
>TRBV5-1|-|TRBJ2-1|-
TGCGCCAGCAGCGGTAGCGGAAGCTCCTACAATGAGCAGTTCTTC
CASSGSGSSYNEQFF
>TRBV14|few|TRBJ1-6|TRBD1
TGTGCCAGCAGCCAAGAGACAGGGAATTCACCCCTCCACTTT
CASSQETGNSPLHF
>TRBV11-2|-|TRBJ1-2|TRBD1
TGTGCCAGCACCGCGCAGGGGGGTTCTAACTATGGCTACACCTTC
CASTAQGGSNYGYTF
>TRBV4-2|-|TRBJ1-2|TRBD1
TGTGCCAGCAGCCAAGATGGACGACAGGGGTATGGCTACACCTTC
CASSQDGRQGYGYTF
>TRBV27|few|TRBJ1-5|-
TGTGCCAGCAGGGGCCAGAATTTTAATCAGCCCCAGCATTTT
CASRGQNFNQPQHF
>TRBV27|-|TRBJ2-5|TRBD2
TGTGCCAGCAGTTTTGGGAGGGCCCGCCGAGAGACCCAGTACTTC
CASSFGRARRETQYF
>TRBV18|-|TRBJ1-2|-
TGTGCCAGCTCGCGGGAGGGGACGGTGAGCTATGGCTACACCTTC
CASSREGTVSYGYTF
>TRBV21-1|-|TRBJ2-3|-
TGTGCCAGCAGCCGGCGGACAGCTGATCGCACAGATACGCAGTATTTT
CASSRRTADRTDTQYF
>TRBV11-2|-|TRBJ1-2|-
TGTGCCAGCAGCTTATCCCGTGGGGTAGATCGGAGCTATGGCTACACCTTC
CASSLSRGVDRSYGYTF
>TRBV27|-|TRBJ1-3|-
TGTGCCAGCAGCCCATTGTTCGGGGGCGCGAACACCATATATTTT
CASSPLFGGANTIYF
>TRBV9|-|TRBJ2-5|TRBD2
TGTGCCAGCAGCGTGAGCGGGGGGGCAGGGCAAGAGACCCAGTACTTC
CASSVSGGAGQETQYF
>TRBV11-2|-|TRBJ2-1|TRBD2
TGTGCCAGCAGCTTAGGGACTAGCGGGGGGCCTTCCTACAATGAGCAGTTCTTC
CASSLGTSGGPSYNEQFF
>TRBV27|-|TRBJ1-1|TRBD1
TGTGCCAGCAGTACCCGGGACAGGGTGAACACTGAAGCTTTCTTT
CASSTRDRVNTEAFF
>TRBV6-1|-|TRBJ1-2|-
TGTGCCAGCAGTGAAGACAAGGGCCACTATGGCTACACCTTC
CASSEDKGHYGYTF
>TRBV7-9|-|TRBJ1-1|-
TGTGCCAGCAGCCCAGGGGCCACTGAAGCTTTCTTT
CASSPGATEAFF
>TRBV24-1|once|TRBJ1-2|-
TGTGCCATCGGACAGTCAAATAACTATGGCTACACCTTC
CAIGQSNNYGYTF
>TRBV7-8|-|TRBJ2-7|-
TGTGCCAGCAGCTTAGCCTTTTTCACAGGGATCTCCTACGAGCAGTACTTC
CASSLAFFTGISYEQYF
>TRBV27|few|TRBJ1-5|TRBD1
TGTGCCAGCAGTTCCGGGACAGCCCTAAATCGGCCCCAGCATTTT
CASSSGTALNRPQHF
>TRBV5-1|-|TRBJ1-2|-
TGCGCCAGCAGTCCCAGGGATACCTATGGCTACACCTTC
CASSPRDTYGYTF
>TRBV30|once|TRBJ1-5|-
TGTGCCTGGAGTGCTAAGGGACTGTTCAATCAGCCCCAGCATTTT
CAWSAKGLFNQPQHF
>TRBV24-1|-|TRBJ1-4|TRBD1
TGTGCCACCCAGGGACAGGGGGGAGAAAAACTGTTTTTT
CATQGQGGEKLFF
>TRBV10-2|few|TRBJ1-6|-
TGCGCCAGCAGTCCCACCGATTATAATTCACCCCTCCACTTT
CASSPTDYNSPLHF
>TRBV6-1|few|TRBJ2-5|-
TGTGCCAGCAGTGACGCGCGTGAGACCCAGTACTTC
CASSDARETQYF
>TRBV19|-|TRBJ1-1|TRBD1
TGTGCCAGTAGGGGAACAGGGGGGGGAACTGAAGCTTTCTTT
CASRGTGGGTEAFF
>TRBV20-1|-|TRBJ1-6|-
TGCAGTGCTAGTGATTCGAAATCACCCCTCCACTTT
CSASDSKSPLHF